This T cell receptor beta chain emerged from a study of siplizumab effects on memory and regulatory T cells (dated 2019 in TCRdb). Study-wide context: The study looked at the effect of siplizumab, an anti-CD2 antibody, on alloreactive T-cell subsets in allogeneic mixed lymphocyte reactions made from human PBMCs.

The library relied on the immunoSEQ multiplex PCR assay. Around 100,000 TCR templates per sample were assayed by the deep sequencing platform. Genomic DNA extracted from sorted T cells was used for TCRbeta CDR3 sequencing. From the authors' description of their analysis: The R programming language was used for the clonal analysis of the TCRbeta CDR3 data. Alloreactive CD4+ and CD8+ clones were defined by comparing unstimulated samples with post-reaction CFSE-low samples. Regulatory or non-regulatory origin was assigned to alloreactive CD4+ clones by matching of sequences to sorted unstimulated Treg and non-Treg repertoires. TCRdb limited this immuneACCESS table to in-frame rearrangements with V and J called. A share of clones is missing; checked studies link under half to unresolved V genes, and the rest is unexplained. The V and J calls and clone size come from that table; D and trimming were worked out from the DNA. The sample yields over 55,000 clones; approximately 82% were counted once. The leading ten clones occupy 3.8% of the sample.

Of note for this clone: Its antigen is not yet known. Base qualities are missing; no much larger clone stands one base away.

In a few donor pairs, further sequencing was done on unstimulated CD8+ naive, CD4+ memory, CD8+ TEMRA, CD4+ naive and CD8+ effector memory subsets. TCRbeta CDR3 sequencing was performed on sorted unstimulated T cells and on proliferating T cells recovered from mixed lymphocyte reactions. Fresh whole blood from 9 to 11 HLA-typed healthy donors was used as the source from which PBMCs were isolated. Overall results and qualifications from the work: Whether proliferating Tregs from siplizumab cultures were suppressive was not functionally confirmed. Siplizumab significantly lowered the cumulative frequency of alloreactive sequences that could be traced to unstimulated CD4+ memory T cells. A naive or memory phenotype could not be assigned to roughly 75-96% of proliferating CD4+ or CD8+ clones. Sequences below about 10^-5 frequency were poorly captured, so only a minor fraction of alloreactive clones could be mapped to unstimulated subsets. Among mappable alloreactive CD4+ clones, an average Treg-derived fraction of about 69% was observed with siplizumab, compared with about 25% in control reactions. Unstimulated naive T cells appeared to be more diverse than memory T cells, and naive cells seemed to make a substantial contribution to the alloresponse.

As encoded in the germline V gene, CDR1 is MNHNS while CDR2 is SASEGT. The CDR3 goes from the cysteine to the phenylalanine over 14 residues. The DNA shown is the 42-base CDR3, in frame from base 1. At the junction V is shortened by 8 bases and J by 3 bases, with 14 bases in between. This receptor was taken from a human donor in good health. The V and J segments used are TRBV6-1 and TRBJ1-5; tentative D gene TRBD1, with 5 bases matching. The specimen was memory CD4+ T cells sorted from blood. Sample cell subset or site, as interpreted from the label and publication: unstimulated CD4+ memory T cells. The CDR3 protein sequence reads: CASQTGASNQPQHF. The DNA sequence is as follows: TGTGCCAGCCAAACCGGGGCCTCCAATCAGCCCCAGCATTTT.